The 20 T cell receptor beta chains in this list originate from one sample, sequenced in a study of STAT5B mutations in CD4+ large granular lymphocyte leukemia. Libraries were prepared by immunoSEQ multiplex PCR; TCRdb keeps only in-frame clonotypes and omits some of them. The table lists roughly 30,000 clones, 70% to 85% of them singletons. The sample consisted of CD4+ T cells from blood buffy coats. These receptors were obtained from a human donor in good health.

The chain has TRBV9 and TRBJ2-3; 10 nucleotides align to TRBD2. Germline CDR1 and CDR2: SGDLS and YYNGEE. Trimming took 4 bases from V and 4 from J; bases not matched to a gene: 9. CDR3 size: 16 residues. DNA for the CDR3: TGTGCCAGCAGCCTACGAGCGGGGGGGCAGGCAGATACGCAGTATTTT. Protein sequence: CASSLRAGGQADTQYF. The full variable domain, rest sourced from reference TRBV9 and TRBJ2-3, is DSGVTQTPKHLITATGQRVTLRCSPRSGDLSVYWYQQSLDQGLQFLIQYYNGEERAKGNILERFSAQQFPDLHSELNLSSLELGDSALYFCASSLRAGGQADTQYFGPGTRLTVL.

The chain combines TRBV5-4 with TRBJ2-5; D may be TRBD1 or TRBD2 (6 bases each). Trimming cost V 0 bases and J 3 bases, with 12 bases left between them. Germline CDR1 is SGHNT and CDR2 is YYREEE (reference sequence). The CDR3 loop spans 15 amino acids. DNA for the CDR3: TGTGCCAGCAGCTTGGTTAACAGGGAGGAAGAGACCCAGTACTTC. Protein: CASSLVNREEETQYF.

Note on this clone: Its ends do not fully match the called genes, so a read error is possible. The chain has TRBV7-7 and TRBJ1-2; a weak D match, TRBD1 (6 bases). Germline V gives CDR1 SSHAT, CDR2 FNYEAQ (reference sequence). There are 13 residues in the CDR3. The CDR3 region has the DNA TGTGCTAGCAGCCCGGTACAGGGAAAGGGCTACACCTTC. It encodes CASSPVQGKGYTF.

This clone has just a few counts. The chain's CDR3 is CAWSHSRGKLDEKLFF. CDR3 in DNA: TGTGCCTGGAGCCATTCGAGGGGAAAGTTGGATGAAAAACTGTTTTTT. V is TRBV30 and J is TRBJ1-4; tentatively, D is TRBD1 (5 bases). The CDR3 has 16 amino acids. Germline lookup yields CDR1 GTSNPN and CDR2 SVGIG (reference sequence). V lost 3 bases to trimming and J lost 6 bases, with 20 bases between them.

V and J are TRBV18 and TRBJ1-2; the match to TRBD1 covers 11 bases. Germline V gives CDR1 KGHSH, CDR2 LQKENI. J gave up 1 base and V 5 bases, and 12 bases lay outside the gene matches. The CDR3 is made up of 18 amino acids. CDR3 DNA: TGTGCCAGCTCATCCACCGGGACAGGGGGGACGCGTAACTATGGCTACACCTTC. Translation: CASSSTGTGGTRNYGYTF.

The rearrangement uses TRBV10-3 and TRBJ1-6; D remains unclear. Between the trimmed V and J ends, which lost 6 bases and 5 bases, there was a span of 11 bases. The length of the CDR3 is 14 residues. CDR1 ENHRY and CDR2 SYGVKD come from the germline V gene. The CDR3 region is CAIRPGVDNSPLHF. The CDR3 nucleotides are TGTGCCATCAGACCGGGAGTTGATAATTCACCCCTCCACTTT.

The V call is TRBV19, the J call TRBJ2-7, with D maybe TRBD2 (5 bases). In germline, CDR1 is LNHDA, CDR2 SQIVND (reference sequence). The CDR3 consists of 14 residues. Trimming removed 0 bases from V and 2 bases from J, with 8 bases in between. As DNA, the CDR3 is TGTGCCAGTAGTATAGATCAAGCGGCCTACGAGCAGTACTTC. This encodes CASSIDQAAYEQYF.

The CDR3 is CASSQPTDRGRGQETQYF. CDR3 coding DNA: TGCGCCAGCAGCCAACCGACGGACAGGGGGCGAGGCCAAGAGACCCAGTACTTC. The chain joins TRBV4-1 to TRBJ2-5, with 11 bases that match TRBD1. In germline, CDR1 is MGHRA, CDR2 YSYEKL. This CDR3 region has 18 residues. The V gene end was trimmed by 2 bases and the J gene end by 1 base; junction bases not matched to a gene: 9.

J is TRBJ2-6 and V is TRBV7-2; TRBD1 or TRBD2 may be the D gene (5 bases each). Germline V CDR1 and CDR2: SGHTA, FQGNSA. This CDR3 contains 16 residues. The V end lost 4 bases, the J end lost 2 bases, and 12 bases lay between the germline ends. As DNA, the CDR3 is TGTGCCAGCAGCTCCAGAGGGGTCCCTGGGGCCAACGTCCTGACTTTC. Translated: CASSSRGVPGANVLTF. Looking up the rest from reference TRBV7-2 and TRBJ2-6 gives the full variable domain: GAGVSQSPSNKVTEKGKDVELRCDPISGHTALYWYRQSLGQGLEFLIYFQGNSAPDKSGLPSDRFSAERTGGSVSTLTIQRTQQEDSAVYLCASSSRGVPGANVLTFGAGSRLTVL.

The rearrangement uses TRBV15 and TRBJ1-3; D remains unclear. CDR3 length: 15 amino acids. In germline, CDR1 is LNHNV, CDR2 YYDKDF (reference sequence). V lost 0 bases, J lost 3 bases, and 9 bases lay in between. Here the CDR3 DNA reads TGTGCCACCAGCAGAGATCGTGGCGTTGGAAACACCATATATTTT. Protein: CATSRDRGVGNTIYF.

J is TRBJ2-5 and V is TRBV29-1; 7 bases agree with TRBD2. With V trimmed by 8 bases and J by 4 bases, 10 bases remained unmatched. This CDR3 is built from 13 residues. CDR1 and CDR2 (germline): SQVTM, ANQGSEA. CDR3 residues: CSFRGGPGETQYF. The CDR3 coding sequence is TGCAGCTTCCGCGGGGGACCGGGAGAGACCCAGTACTTC.

CDR3 sequence (DNA): TGCGCCAGCAGCTTGGCGGGGGACAGGGGGATCCAAGAGACCCAGTACTTC. It encodes CASSLAGDRGIQETQYF. The J gene is TRBJ2-5, the V gene TRBV5-1; 11 positions agree with TRBD1. With V trimmed by 0 bases and J by 1 base, 5 bases remained unmatched. The CDR3 is 17 amino acids. CDR1 and CDR2 from the germline V gene are SGHRS and YFSETQ.

J is TRBJ1-5 and V is TRBV2; 7 nucleotides line up with TRBD1. J gave up 2 bases and V 6 bases, and 1 base lay outside the gene matches. This CDR3 region has 13 residues. The germline V gene has CDR1 SNHLY and CDR2 FYNNEI. The CDR3 sequence is CASSGTGNQPQHF. The CDR3 DNA reads as TGTGCCAGCAGCGGGACAGGCAATCAGCCCCAGCATTTT.

The chain recombines TRBV12-5 with TRBJ1-5; no firm D call. This CDR3 spans 17 amino acids. Trimming took 1 base from V and 5 from J, leaving 18 bases between them. CDR1 LGHNT and CDR2 FRNRAP come from the germline V gene. CDR3: CASGLARTDHRHQPQHF. The CDR3 DNA reads TGTGCTAGTGGTTTGGCCCGGACGGACCATCGCCATCAGCCCCAGCATTTT.

This clone turned up a few times. The chain links TRBV10-3 to TRBJ2-1; unclear D gene. CDR1 and CDR2 (germline): ENHRY, SYGVKD. V was clipped by 0 bases and J by 5 bases, with 2 bases between them. The CDR3 extends over 12 amino acids. CDR3 coding DNA: TGTGCCATCAGTGAGTCGGACAATGAGCAGTTCTTC. This encodes CAISESDNEQFF.

V and J are TRBV19 and TRBJ2-4; 11 bases fit TRBD1. The CDR3 length is 18 residues. Per the germline V gene, CDR1 is LNHDA and CDR2 is SQIVND (reference sequence). The ends lost 2 bases at V and 5 bases at J; junction bases unmatched: 11. This CDR3 is CASSIRARDRGWENIQYF. CDR3 bases: TGTGCCAGTAGTATACGGGCCCGGGACAGGGGGTGGGAAAACATTCAGTACTTC.

The J gene is TRBJ1-3, the V gene TRBV5-1; 7 bases match TRBD1. Trimming removed 3 bases from V and 0 bases from J; junction bases left unmatched: 3. Germline CDR1 SGHRS, CDR2 YFSETQ. The CDR3 has 15 amino acids. The CDR3 DNA is TGCGCCAGCAGCTCGACAGGGAGCTCTGGAAACACCATATATTTT. Amino acids: CASSSTGSSGNTIYF.

V is TRBV29-1 and J is TRBJ1-1; 7 nucleotides agree with TRBD1. Germline V gives CDR1 SQVTM, CDR2 ANQGSEA. V dropped 7 bases and J dropped 1; count of bases not matched to a gene: 6. CDR3 length equals 13 residues. CDR3 DNA: TGCAGCGCAGAGACAGGGACGAACACTGAAGCTTTCTTT. As protein: CSAETGTNTEAFF.

The rearrangement uses TRBV20-1 and TRBJ1-2; 8 bases align to TRBD1. The length of the CDR3 is 11 residues. J gave up 8 bases and V 5 bases, and 4 bases lay outside the gene matches. The germline V gene encodes CDR1 DFQATT and CDR2 SNEGSKA (reference sequence). For the CDR3, the DNA is TGCAGTGCTGACAGGGGCGGCGGCTACACCTTC. Protein: CSADRGGGYTF.

The V gene is TRBV2, the J gene TRBJ1-3; a possible D gene is TRBD1 (5 bases). The length of the CDR3 is 13 residues. Trimming took 8 bases from V and 2 from J, leaving 10 bases between them. Germline values: CDR1 SNHLY, CDR2 FYNNEI. CDR3 coding DNA: TGTGCCAGCGCGCAGGACACTGGAAACACCATATATTTT. Its translation is CASAQDTGNTIYF. Together with reference TRBV2 and TRBJ1-3, the CDR3 gives the full variable domain: EPEVTQTPSHQVTQMGQEVILRCVPISNHLYFYWYRQILGQKVEFLVSFYNNEISEKSEIFDDQFSVERPDGSNFTLKIRSTKLEDSAMYFCASAQDTGNTIYFGEGSWLTVV.